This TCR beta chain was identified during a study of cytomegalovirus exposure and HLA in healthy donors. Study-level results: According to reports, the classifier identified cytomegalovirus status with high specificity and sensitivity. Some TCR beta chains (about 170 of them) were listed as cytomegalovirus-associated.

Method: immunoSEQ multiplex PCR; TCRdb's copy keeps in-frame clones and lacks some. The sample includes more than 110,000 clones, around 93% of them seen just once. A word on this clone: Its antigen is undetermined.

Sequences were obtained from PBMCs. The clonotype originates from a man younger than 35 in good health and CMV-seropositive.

The CDR3 loop is CASSLAGGAYEQYF. In nucleotides, the CDR3 is TGTGCCAGCAGCTTAGCGGGGGGGGCCTACGAGCAGTACTTC. V gene TRBV5-5 combines with J gene TRBJ2-7, with 10 bases identical to TRBD2. After removal of 2 bases from V and 2 bases from J, the junction contained 1 base not matched to a gene. Germline V gene data show CDR1 as SGHKS and CDR2 as YYEKEE (reference sequence). CDR3 size: 14 residues. The full variable domain, in which reference TRBV5-5 and TRBJ2-7 provide the parts outside the CDR3, is DAGVTQSPTHLIKTRGQQVTLRCSPISGHKSVSWYQQVLGQGPQFIFQYYEKEERGRGNFPDRFSARQFPNYSSELNVNALLLGDSALYLCASSLAGGAYEQYFGPGTRLTVT.